One sample yielded the 29 T cell receptor beta chains listed below, sequenced in a study of T-cell memory formation after mild COVID-19 (dated by TCRdb to the early 2020s). The library was built by means of 5' RACE. The listed sequencing device is Illumina NovaSeq 6000. Through fastp at Q25 and MiXCR, TCRdb rebuilt clones from the public reads, retaining in-frame beta chains. Every entry covers one CDR3 protein and lists the most common genes and DNA from its rows. The table for this sample lists about 320,000 distinct CDR3 sequences; approximately 14% of them were counted only once. The leading ten clones occupy 21% of the sample. Sequencing was carried out using PBMCs or a T cell subset sorted from them (not recorded which). The source is a man aged 18 to 29 who had mild COVID-19 (a few samples of this study predate the infection). The sample titles of this study are shuffled in the database, so cell type and time point are left out; the donor was told from shared clones.

This clonotype was seen more than once but under ten times. The chain recombines TRBV14 with TRBJ1-5; possible D gene TRBD1, 5 bases. Germline loops: CDR1 SGHDN, CDR2 FVKESK. The V gene lost 0 bases and the J gene lost 0 bases, with 21 bases spanning the gap. The CDR3 consists of 20 residues. CDR3 sequence reads: CASSQEGRTCQGYSNQPQHF. CDR3 sequence (DNA): TGTGCCAGCAGCCAAGAAGGACGGACATGCCAAGGGTATAGCAATCAGCCCCAGCATTTT.

V and J are TRBV7-6 and TRBJ2-3; D unresolved. V lost 5 bases and J lost 0, with 9 bases in between. Germline loops: CDR1 SGHVS, CDR2 FNYEAQ. CDR3 length: 14 residues. This chain's CDR3 is CASSLMGSTDTQYF. CDR3 bases: TGTGCCAGCAGCCTGATGGGAAGCACAGATACGCAGTATTTT.

The rearrangement links TRBV6-6 to TRBJ1-2; perhaps TRBD1 as D (6 bases). The CDR3 length is 15 residues. From germline, CDR1 is MNHNY and CDR2 SVGAGI (reference sequence). Between the trimmed V and J ends, which lost 0 bases and 2 bases, there was a span of 10 bases. The CDR3 bases are TGTGCCAGCAGTTACTCGAGAACAGGGAACTATGGCTACACCTTC. Its protein product is CASSYSRTGNYGYTF.

This clonotype was found a few times. The genes are TRBV6-6 and TRBJ2-5; 9 nucleotides align to TRBD1. V shed 6 bases and J 7 bases; nucleotides not matched to a gene: 6. The length of the CDR3 is 13 residues. Germline lookup yields CDR1 MNHNY and CDR2 SVGAGI (reference sequence). The CDR3 DNA is TGTGCCAGCAGGACTGAGACAGGGGGGACCCAGTACTTC. It translates to CASRTETGGTQYF.

This rearrangement joins TRBV5-1 to TRBJ2-7; TRBD1 matches 7 bases. CDR1 SGHRS and CDR2 YFSETQ come from the germline V gene. V lost 6 bases and J lost 8; bases outside the gene matches: 14. This CDR3 spans 14 amino acids. The CDR3 reads CASTDRDRPEQQYF. Here the CDR3 DNA reads TGCGCCAGCACCGACCGGGACAGACCAGAACAGCAGTACTTC.

Regarding this clonotype: A read error may explain this, as a much larger clone is one base away. The chain links TRBV4-1 to TRBJ2-7; no firm D call. The CDR3 extends over 15 amino acids. The germline gives CDR1 MGHRA, CDR2 YSYEKL. The CDR3 protein is CTSSQGPLPALEQYF. For the CDR3, the DNA is TGCACCAGCAGCCAAGGACCACTACCTGCTCTCGAGCAGTACTTC.

The rearrangement joins TRBV7-2 to TRBJ2-3; the match to TRBD2 covers 9 bases. Germline loops: CDR1 SGHTA, CDR2 FQGNSA. J was trimmed by 5 bases and V by 2 bases; bases with no gene match: 5. The CDR3 has 15 residues. The CDR3 nucleotides read TGTGCCAGCAGCTTACGGCGGGGGGGCGGAGATACGCAGTATTTT. Protein: CASSLRRGGGDTQYF. Variable domain in full (rest from reference TRBV7-2 and TRBJ2-3): GAGVSQSPSNKVTEKGKDVELRCDPISGHTALYWYRQSLGQGLEFLIYFQGNSAPDKSGLPSDRFSAERTGGSVSTLTIQRTQQEDSAVYLCASSLRRGGGDTQYFGPGTRLTVL.

This rearrangement joins TRBV11-2 to TRBJ2-7; D could derive from TRBD1 or TRBD2 (5 bases each). Germline V lookup: CDR1 SGHAT, CDR2 FQNNGV. This CDR3 has 15 amino acids. With 2 bases removed from V and 0 bases from J, the gap between germline ends came to 11 bases. The CDR3 coding sequence is TGTGCCAGCAGCTTATCCGGGACCCCCTCCTACGAGCAGTACTTC. It is translated as CASSLSGTPSYEQYF. The whole variable domain, remainder taken from reference TRBV11-2 and TRBJ2-7, is EAGVAQSPRYKIIEKRQSVAFWCNPISGHATLYWYQQILGQGPKLLIQFQNNGVVDDSQLPKDRFSAERLKGVDSTLKIQPAKLEDSAVYLCASSLSGTPSYEQYFGPGTRLTVT.

This chain uses TRBV28 with TRBJ2-5, with D maybe TRBD2 (5 bases). The CDR3 runs 18 residues. V was shortened by 8 bases and J by 1 base, with 26 bases between the two germline ends. Germline CDR1 MDHEN, CDR2 SYDVKM. The CDR3 DNA is TGTGCCAGCTCCCGATTCCTCCCGGGAAATTCTCCCCAAGAGACCCAGTACTTC. This gives the protein CASSRFLPGNSPQETQYF.

This clonotype was recorded a few times. This chain joins TRBV11-3 and TRBJ2-3; no firm D call. The CDR3 has 13 residues. Germline V gives CDR1 SGHNT, CDR2 YENEEA. Trimming stripped 2 bases from V and 4 bases from J, with 7 bases between. The CDR3 region is CASSLPASDTQYF. DNA of the CDR3: TGTGCCAGCAGCTTACCGGCTTCAGATACGCAGTATTTT.

The chain joins TRBV7-9 to TRBJ1-1; no reliable D call. This CDR3 contains 14 residues. Germline V lookup: CDR1 SEHNR, CDR2 FQNEAQ (reference sequence). Trimming took 1 base from V and 5 from J, leaving 11 bases between them. CDR3 loop: CASSLVGSVTEAFF. CDR3 DNA: TGTGCCAGCAGCTTAGTTGGGTCGGTGACTGAAGCTTTCTTT.

This clonotype was counted a single time. This chain connects TRBV7-2 to TRBJ1-2; D unresolved. The CDR3 consists of 15 residues. The V end was cut by 2 bases, the J end by 5 bases, with 15 bases between. Germline V lookup: CDR1 SGHTA, CDR2 FQGNSA. CDR3 sequence (DNA): TGTGCCAGCAGCTTATCTAAGGGTGTAGAATATGGCTACACCTTC. As protein: CASSLSKGVEYGYTF.

This clonotype was counted a few times. V is TRBV12-3 or TRBV12-4 and J is TRBJ2-1; TRBD2 matches at 10 bases. J lost 3 bases, V lost 1 base, and 6 bases had no gene match. The CDR3 is 17 residues long. The CDR3 nucleotides are TGTGCCAGCAGTTTAGACCTACAGCGGGGGGGCTACAATGAGCAGTTCTTC. Translated: CASSLDLQRGGYNEQFF.

This sequence joins TRBV7-2 and TRBJ2-1; 8 bases fit TRBD2. This CDR3 spans 14 amino acids. Germline V gives CDR1 SGHTA, CDR2 FQGNSA. The trim removed 5 bases at V and 7 bases at J, leaving 7 bases unmatched. The CDR3 reads CASSPGGGWNEQFF. Here the CDR3 DNA reads TGTGCCAGCAGCCCGGGGGGGGGATGGAATGAGCAGTTCTTC.

This clonotype was detected a few times. The V call is TRBV10-3, the J call TRBJ2-1; 9 nucleotides agree with TRBD1. Germline CDR1 is ENHRY and CDR2 is SYGVKD. With V trimmed by 10 bases and J by 10 bases, 5 bases remained unmatched. The CDR3 runs to 11 residues. This CDR3 reads CASTGGGEQFF. The CDR3 coding sequence is TGTGCCAGCACAGGGGGCGGAGAGCAGTTCTTC.

This clonotype has a count of ten or more. The rearrangement links TRBV2 to TRBJ2-1; D gene ambiguous. The length of the CDR3 is 12 residues. In germline, CDR1 is SNHLY, CDR2 FYNNEI. V lost 7 bases and J 4 bases, leaving 8 bases between the germline ends. The CDR3 bases are TGTGCCAGCACCTCGCGGTACAATGAGCAGTTCTTC. Translation: CASTSRYNEQFF.

This sequence joins TRBV6-2 or TRBV6-3 and TRBJ2-7; D unclear. V was shortened by 4 bases and J by 6 bases, with 16 bases between the two germline ends. The CDR3 is 14 amino acids. Germline V gene sequence: CDR1 MNHEY, CDR2 SVGEGT. Here the CDR3 DNA reads TGTGCCAGCAGTTTAGCCGACGTGCGAGGCGAGCAGTACTTC. Its translation: CASSLADVRGEQYF.

There are a few counts of this clonotype. The gene calls are TRBV9 and TRBJ2-5, with D perhaps given as TRBD1 or TRBD2 (6 bases each). This CDR3 region has 15 residues. The germline V gene encodes CDR1 SGDLS and CDR2 YYNGEE. Trimming removed 0 bases at V and 5 bases at J, with 14 bases between. CDR3 residues: CASSVGVGGPETQYF. The DNA for the CDR3 is TGTGCCAGCAGCGTAGGGGTCGGGGGCCCGGAGACCCAGTACTTC.

This chain joins TRBV7-2 and TRBJ2-1; 7 bases fit TRBD2. The V gene end was trimmed by 4 bases and the J gene end by 0 bases; junction bases not matched to a gene: 3. The length of the CDR3 is 15 residues. In germline, CDR1 is SGHTA, CDR2 FQGNSA. CDR3 protein: CASSSSGASYNEQFF. In nucleotides, the CDR3 is TGTGCCAGCAGCTCAAGCGGGGCCTCCTACAATGAGCAGTTCTTC.

In its sample, this clonotype was seen a few times. The chain uses TRBV6-5 and TRBJ1-6; 10 bases are shared with TRBD1. The CDR3 is 14 amino acids. Germline CDR1 reads MNHEY; CDR2 reads SVGAGI. Unmatched junction bases numbered 2, after V lost 5 bases and J lost 7 bases. Written as DNA, the CDR3 is TGTGCCAGCAGTCAGGACAGGGGGAATTCACCCCTCCACTTT. Its translation: CASSQDRGNSPLHF.

This clonotype was detected only a few times. The chain joins TRBV5-1 to TRBJ1-2, with D unclear. This CDR3 spans 17 amino acids. Germline loops: CDR1 SGHRS, CDR2 YFSETQ. Deletions cut 4 bases from V and 4 bases from J, with 23 bases between. CDR3 protein: CASSLGITPLEAYGYTF. In DNA, the CDR3 is TGCGCCAGCAGCCTTGGAATTACACCTTTAGAGGCCTATGGCTACACCTTC.

In its sample, this clonotype was seen many times. The rearrangement links TRBV5-1 to TRBJ2-7; 10 bases agree with TRBD1. The germline gives CDR1 SGHRS, CDR2 YFSETQ. V gave up 0 bases and J gave up 5 bases; unmatched junction bases: 2. The CDR3 has 14 amino acids. The CDR3 region has the DNA TGCGCCAGCAGCTTGGGACAGGGGGCAGACGAGCAGTACGTC. Protein product: CASSLGQGADEQYV.

Only a few counts were recorded for this clonotype. The CDR3 loop is CASSQGSGGQPQHF. The CDR3 coding sequence is TGCGCCAGCAGCCAAGGGTCGGGGGGTCAGCCCCAGCATTTT. The chain carries TRBV4-3 and TRBJ1-5, with D tentatively TRBD1 (5 bases). V lost 1 base and J lost 6, with 10 bases in between. The CDR3 has 14 amino acids. The germline gives CDR1 LGHNA, CDR2 YSLEER.

This chain connects TRBV9 to TRBJ1-6, with TRBD1 identical over 8 bases. Germline V gene data show CDR1 as SGDLS and CDR2 as YYNGEE. V was pared by 0 bases and J by 11 bases, with 10 bases of the junction left unmatched. There are 16 residues in the CDR3. CDR3 sequence: CASSVGRQGLLAPLHF. CDR3 bases: TGTGCCAGCAGCGTAGGGAGACAGGGGCTCCTTGCACCCCTCCACTTT. The entire variable domain, with the rest obtained from reference TRBV9 and TRBJ1-6, is as follows: DSGVTQTPKHLITATGQRVTLRCSPRSGDLSVYWYQQSLDQGLQFLIQYYNGEERAKGNILERFSAQQFPDLHSELNLSSLELGDSALYFCASSVGRQGLLAPLHFGNGTRLTVT.

V is TRBV20-1 and J is TRBJ2-7, with 10 bases fitting TRBD1. V was pared by 5 bases and J by 4 bases, with 8 bases of the junction left unmatched. The CDR3 runs 14 residues. From germline, CDR1 is DFQATT and CDR2 SNEGSKA (reference sequence). The CDR3 reads CSAGTGAKPYEQYF. In DNA, the CDR3 is TGCAGTGCTGGGACAGGGGCGAAACCTTACGAGCAGTACTTC.

There are a few counts of this clonotype. The V gene is TRBV7-6, the J gene TRBJ2-5; 8 bases are shared with TRBD2. Per the germline V gene, CDR1 is SGHVS and CDR2 is FNYEAQ. There are 17 residues in the CDR3. Germline trimming cut 5 bases from V and 5 bases from J; bases unmatched to any gene: 16. In DNA form, the CDR3 reads TGTGCCAGCAGCCTGCTTTCCAGCGGGGGACTGGTTGAGACCCAGTACTTC. Translated, it gives CASSLLSSGGLVETQYF.

This clonotype has a handful of counts. The chain carries TRBV20-1 and TRBJ2-5; D is unclear. The germline V and J ends were trimmed by 1 base and 0 bases, with 9 bases remaining between them. The V gene's germline CDR1 is DFQATT and CDR2 SNEGSKA (reference sequence). The CDR3 covers 14 residues. The CDR3 spells CSARASLNQETQYF. CDR3 coding DNA: TGCAGTGCTAGAGCCTCTCTAAACCAAGAGACCCAGTACTTC.

The rearrangement links TRBV29-1 to TRBJ1-2, with D possibly being TRBD1 (5 bases). Germline loops: CDR1 SQVTM, CDR2 ANQGSEA. The V gene lost 6 bases and the J gene lost 1 base, with 15 bases spanning the gap. The CDR3 spans 14 residues. The CDR3 loop reads CSVKNLDINYGYTF. The CDR3 region has the DNA TGCAGCGTCAAGAACCTGGACATTAACTATGGCTACACCTTC.

This rearrangement joins TRBV4-2 to TRBJ1-4, with D possibly matching TRBD1 (6 bases). The CDR3 is 14 amino acids. Trimming pared 4 bases from V and 10 bases from J, leaving 16 bases between. CDR1 and CDR2 (germline): LGHNA, YNFKEQ. The CDR3 coding sequence is TGTGCCAGCAGCCCGTCGGGGGGCGCAGGAAAACTGTTTTTT. This encodes CASSPSGGAGKLFF.